These T cell receptor beta chains were read from a single sample in a study of blood T cell repertoires in COVID-19. Sequencing was performed with immunoSEQ multiplex PCR; in TCRdb, only in-frame clones are kept and a portion is missing. The sample holds fewer than 200,000 clones, roughly 70% seen once. Sequencing was performed on peripheral blood. These receptors all come from an elderly woman with acute or convalescent COVID-19. The CDR3 runs from the conserved cysteine through the conserved F or W. A D gene is named only where the DNA matches it firmly. The size entry is marked missing in some rows and otherwise reads once, few, many or a size class.

v_call	j_call	clone_size	d_call	cdr3_aa	cdr3_nt
TRBV7-9	TRBJ2-7	few	-	CASSTGEVVLGEQYF	TGTGCCAGCAGCACCGGGGAAGTCGTATTAGGCGAGCAGTACTTC
TRBV12-3/TRBV12-4	TRBJ1-1	-	-	CASSQGLNTEAFF	TGTGCCAGCAGTCAGGGGCTGAACACTGAAGCTTTCTTT
TRBV19	TRBJ2-3	few	-	CASSGRDTGIDTQYF	TGTGCCAGTAGTGGCCGGGACACCGGCATAGATACGCAGTATTTT
TRBV7-9	TRBJ1-5	-	-	CASSTANNQPQHF	TGTGCCAGCAGCACAGCTAATAATCAGCCCCAGCATTTT
TRBV10-3	TRBJ2-1	-	TRBD2	CAISDSKAGYPTEQFF	TGTGCCATCAGTGACTCCAAAGCGGGATATCCAACTGAGCAGTTCTTC
TRBV5-1	TRBJ2-7	once	-	CASSAGTVNTYEQYF	TGCGCCAGCAGCGCGGGGACAGTGAATACCTACGAGCAGTACTTC
TRBV5-1	TRBJ1-1	once	-	CASSGGDMNTEAFF	TGCGCCAGCAGCGGCGGGGATATGAACACTGAAGCTTTCTTT
TRBV14	TRBJ2-3	few	-	CASSPRTSTDTQYF	TGTGCCAGCAGCCCCCGGACTAGCACAGATACGCAGTATTTT
TRBV6-1	TRBJ2-3	few	-	CASSERGSTDTQYF	TGTGCCAGCAGTGAACGCGGAAGCACAGATACGCAGTATTTT
TRBV9	TRBJ2-2	-	TRBD2	CASNTGSGRNTGELFF	TGTGCCAGCAACACGGGTAGCGGGAGGAACACCGGGGAGCTGTTTTTT
TRBV28	TRBJ2-3	few	-	CASSSLLRGTQYF	TGTGCCAGCAGTTCCCTCTTAAGGGGTACGCAGTATTTT
TRBV5-1	TRBJ2-5	-	-	CASSLGIRGGGETQYF	TGCGCCAGCAGCTTAGGAATAAGGGGTGGTGGAGAGACCCAGTACTTC
TRBV10-3	TRBJ2-7	-	-	CAIRGTYEQYF	TGTGCCATCAGGGGCACCTACGAGCAGTACTTC
TRBV28	TRBJ1-2	once	-	CASTPGSGYTF	TGTGCCAGCACTCCTGGGAGTGGCTACACCTTC
TRBV9	TRBJ2-1	-	-	CASSLRLDSYNEQFF	TGTGCCAGCAGCCTCCGACTAGACTCCTACAATGAGCAGTTCTTC
TRBV28	TRBJ1-1	-	TRBD1	CASSLTDRGAFF	TGTGCCAGCAGTTTGACCGACAGGGGGGCTTTCTTT
TRBV5-1	TRBJ1-2	-	TRBD1	CASSLGPGTGAGGYGYTF	TGCGCCAGCAGCTTGGGCCCCGGGACAGGAGCTGGTGGCTATGGCTACACCTTC
TRBV28	TRBJ1-5	-	-	CASSLWGGISNQPQHF	TGTGCCAGCAGTTTGTGGGGGGGAATTAGCAATCAGCCCCAGCATTTT